These 3 T cell receptor beta chains came from one sample sequenced in a study of technical replicates of blood from a few donors. Some clones are missing from TCRdb's copy, which holds only in-frame ones; the method was immunoSEQ multiplex PCR. The data contain 85,000 to 100,000 clones, about 95% of them singletons. The sample consisted of T cells isolated from PBMCs. The receptors derive from a human donor in good health.

V usage is TRBV9 and J usage is TRBJ2-1; maybe TRBD2 (5 bases). This CDR3 contains 12 residues. Germline V gives CDR1 SGDLS, CDR2 YYNGEE. V was clipped by 4 bases and J by 9 bases, with 11 bases between them. The CDR3 is CASSLLRGEQFF. The CDR3 DNA sequence: TGTGCCAGCAGCCTCCTTCGGGGTGAGCAGTTCTTC.

CDR3 loop: CASSLGVAGGPETQYF. The CDR3 nucleotides read TGTGCCAGCAGCTTAGGGGTAGCGGGGGGGCCGGAGACCCAGTACTTC. V gene TRBV11-3 combines with J gene TRBJ2-5; 11 positions match TRBD2. From germline, CDR1 is SGHNT and CDR2 YENEEA. Losses at the gene ends were 1 base for V and 5 bases for J; bases not matched to a gene: 6. This CDR3 is 16 amino acids long.

V usage is TRBV6-1 and J usage is TRBJ2-1; possible D gene TRBD2, 6 bases. In germline, CDR1 is MNHNS, CDR2 SASEGT. This CDR3 is built from 15 residues. Between the trimmed V and J ends, which lost 4 bases and 4 bases, there was a span of 14 bases. CDR3 amino acids: CASSGGVYLYNEQFF. CDR3 sequence (DNA): TGTGCCAGCAGTGGGGGGGTCTATTTATACAATGAGCAGTTCTTC.